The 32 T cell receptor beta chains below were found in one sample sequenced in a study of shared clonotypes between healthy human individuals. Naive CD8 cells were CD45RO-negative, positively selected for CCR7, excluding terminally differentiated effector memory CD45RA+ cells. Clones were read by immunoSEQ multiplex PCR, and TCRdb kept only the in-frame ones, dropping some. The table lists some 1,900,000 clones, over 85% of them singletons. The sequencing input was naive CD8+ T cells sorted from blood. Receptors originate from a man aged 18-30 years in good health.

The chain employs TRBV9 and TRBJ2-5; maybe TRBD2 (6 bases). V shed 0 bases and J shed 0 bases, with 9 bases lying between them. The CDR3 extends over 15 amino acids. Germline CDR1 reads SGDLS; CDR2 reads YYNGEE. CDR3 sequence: CASSVGGTYQETQYF. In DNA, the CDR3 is TGTGCCAGCAGCGTAGGCGGGACGTACCAAGAGACCCAGTACTTC.

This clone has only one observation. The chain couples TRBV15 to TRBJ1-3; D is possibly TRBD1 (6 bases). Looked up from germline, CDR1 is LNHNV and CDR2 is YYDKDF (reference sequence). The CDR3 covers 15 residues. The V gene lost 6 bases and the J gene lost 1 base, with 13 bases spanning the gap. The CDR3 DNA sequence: TGTGCCACCAGTTTTGACAGGACGTCTGGAAACACCATATATTTT. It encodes CATSFDRTSGNTIYF.

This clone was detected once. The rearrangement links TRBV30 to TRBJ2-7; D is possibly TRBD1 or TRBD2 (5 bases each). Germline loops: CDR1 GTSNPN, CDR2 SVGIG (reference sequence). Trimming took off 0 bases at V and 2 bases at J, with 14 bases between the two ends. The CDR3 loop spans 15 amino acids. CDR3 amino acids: CAWSVREGVAYEQYF. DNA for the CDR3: TGTGCCTGGAGTGTACGGGAAGGGGTAGCCTACGAGCAGTACTTC. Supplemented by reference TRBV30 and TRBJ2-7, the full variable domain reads SQTIHQWPATLVQPVGSPLSLECTVEGTSNPNLYWYRQAAGRGLQLLFYSVGIGQISSEVPQNLSASRPQDRQFILSSKKLLLSDSGFYLCAWSVREGVAYEQYFGPGTRLTVT.

DNA for the CDR3: TGTGCCAGCAGCTTTGGTCTAGGGAATAGGCCCCAGCATTTT. This sequence encodes CASSFGLGNRPQHF. The rearrangement uses TRBV7-3 and TRBJ1-5, with unresolved D. The CDR3 is 14 residues long. V dropped 3 bases and J dropped 9 bases, with 15 bases sitting between them. Germline V gene data show CDR1 as SGHTA and CDR2 as FQGTGA.

The CDR3 loop reads CASSPWTPANYNEQFF. As DNA, the CDR3 is TGTGCCAGTAGTCCATGGACTCCGGCCAATTACAATGAGCAGTTCTTC. This chain links TRBV19 with TRBJ2-1, with TRBD2 as a possible D gene (5 bases). This CDR3 is 16 amino acids long. CDR1 and CDR2 from the germline V gene are LNHDA and SQIVND (reference sequence). V lost 5 bases, J lost 4 bases, and 18 bases lay in between.

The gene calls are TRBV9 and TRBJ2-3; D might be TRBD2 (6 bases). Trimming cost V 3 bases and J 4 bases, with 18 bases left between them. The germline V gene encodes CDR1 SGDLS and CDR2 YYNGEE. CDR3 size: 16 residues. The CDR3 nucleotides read TGTGCCAGCAGCGGGGACCGGGACTCAGCCTCAGATACGCAGTATTTT. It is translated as CASSGDRDSASDTQYF.

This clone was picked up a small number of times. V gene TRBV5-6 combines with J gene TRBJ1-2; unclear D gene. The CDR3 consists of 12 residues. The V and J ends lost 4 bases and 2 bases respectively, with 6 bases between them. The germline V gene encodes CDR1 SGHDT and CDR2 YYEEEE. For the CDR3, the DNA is TGTGCCAGCAGCGTGGTCAACTATGGCTACACCTTC. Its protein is CASSVVNYGYTF.

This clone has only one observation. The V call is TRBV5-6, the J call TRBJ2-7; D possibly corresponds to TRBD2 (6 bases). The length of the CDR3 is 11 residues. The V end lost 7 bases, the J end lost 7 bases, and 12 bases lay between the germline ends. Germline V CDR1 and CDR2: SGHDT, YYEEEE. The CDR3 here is CASRGGVEQYF. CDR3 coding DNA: TGTGCCAGCCGAGGAGGGGTTGAGCAGTACTTC.

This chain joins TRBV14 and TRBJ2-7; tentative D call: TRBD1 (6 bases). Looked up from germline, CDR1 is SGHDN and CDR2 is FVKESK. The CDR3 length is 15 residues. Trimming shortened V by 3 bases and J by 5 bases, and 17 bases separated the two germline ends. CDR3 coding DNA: TGTGCCAGCAGCCAGGGTACAGGGAGAGGCCACGAGCAGTACTTC. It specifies CASSQGTGRGHEQYF.

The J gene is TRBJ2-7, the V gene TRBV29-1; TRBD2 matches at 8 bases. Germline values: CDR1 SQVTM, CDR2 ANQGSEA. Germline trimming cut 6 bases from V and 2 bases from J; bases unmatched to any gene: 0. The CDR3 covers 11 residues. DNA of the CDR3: TGCAGCGTGACTAGCGCCTACGAGCAGTACTTC. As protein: CSVTSAYEQYF.

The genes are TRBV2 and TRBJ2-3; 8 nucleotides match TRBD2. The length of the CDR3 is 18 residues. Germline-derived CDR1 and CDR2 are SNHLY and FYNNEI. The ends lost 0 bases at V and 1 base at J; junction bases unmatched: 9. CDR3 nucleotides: TGTGCCAGCAGTGAAGCGCTCTCGAGCGGGGGTGGCACAGATACGCAGTATTTT. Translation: CASSEALSSGGGTDTQYF.

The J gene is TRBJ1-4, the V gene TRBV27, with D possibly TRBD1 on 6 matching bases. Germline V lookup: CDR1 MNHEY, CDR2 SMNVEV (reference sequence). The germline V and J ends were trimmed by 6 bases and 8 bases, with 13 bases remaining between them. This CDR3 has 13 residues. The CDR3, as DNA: TGTGCCAGCAGACTACTCCAGGGGGAAAAACTGTTTTTT. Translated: CASRLLQGEKLFF. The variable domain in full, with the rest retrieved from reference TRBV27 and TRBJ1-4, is EAQVTQNPRYLITVTGKKLTVTCSQNMNHEYMSWYRQDPGLGLRQIYYSMNVEVTDKGDVPEGYKVSRKEKRNFPLILESPSPNQTSLYFCASRLLQGEKLFFGSGTQLSVL.

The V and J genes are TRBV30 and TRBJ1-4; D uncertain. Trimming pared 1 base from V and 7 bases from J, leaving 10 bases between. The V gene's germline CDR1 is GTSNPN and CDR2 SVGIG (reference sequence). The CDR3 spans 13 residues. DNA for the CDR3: TGTGCCTGGAGTGGGGGTACAGCTGAAAAACTGTTTTTT. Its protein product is CAWSGGTAEKLFF.

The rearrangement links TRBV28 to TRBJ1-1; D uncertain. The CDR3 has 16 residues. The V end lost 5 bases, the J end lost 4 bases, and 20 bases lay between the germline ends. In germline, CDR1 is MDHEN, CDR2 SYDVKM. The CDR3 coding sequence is TGTGCCAGCAGTCTGTATACGATAATCGTTGGCACTGAAGCTTTCTTT. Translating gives CASSLYTIIVGTEAFF.

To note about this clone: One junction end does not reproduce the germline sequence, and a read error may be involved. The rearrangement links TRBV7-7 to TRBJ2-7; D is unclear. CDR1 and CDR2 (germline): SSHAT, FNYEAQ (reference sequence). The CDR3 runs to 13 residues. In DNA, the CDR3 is TGTGCTAGCAGCTCCCGAGTGGGCTACGAGCAGTACTTC. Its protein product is CASSSRVGYEQYF.

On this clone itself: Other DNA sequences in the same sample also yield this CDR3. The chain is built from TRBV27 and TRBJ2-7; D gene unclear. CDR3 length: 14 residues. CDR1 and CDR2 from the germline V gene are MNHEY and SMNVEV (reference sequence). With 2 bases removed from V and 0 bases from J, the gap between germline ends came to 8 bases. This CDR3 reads CASSLIGPSYEQYF. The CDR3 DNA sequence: TGTGCCAGCAGTTTAATCGGCCCCTCCTACGAGCAGTACTTC.

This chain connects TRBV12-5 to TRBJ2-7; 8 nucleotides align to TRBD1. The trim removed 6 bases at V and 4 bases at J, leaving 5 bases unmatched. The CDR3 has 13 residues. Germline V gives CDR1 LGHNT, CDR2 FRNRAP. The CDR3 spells CASGVDRGYEQYF. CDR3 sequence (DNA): TGTGCTAGTGGCGTAGACAGGGGTTACGAGCAGTACTTC.

The CDR3 loop is CAATDSPLEKLFF. CDR3 DNA sequence: TGTGCAGCCACGGACAGTCCGTTGGAAAAACTGTTTTTT. The genes are TRBV11-2 and TRBJ1-4; D is possibly TRBD1 (6 bases). Germline lookup yields CDR1 SGHAT and CDR2 FQNNGV. The CDR3 has 13 residues.

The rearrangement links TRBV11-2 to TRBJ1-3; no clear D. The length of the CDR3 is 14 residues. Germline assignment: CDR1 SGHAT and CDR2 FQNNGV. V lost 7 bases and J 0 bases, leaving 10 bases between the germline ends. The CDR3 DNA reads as TGTGCCAGCACCCCTGGCATCTCTGGAAACACCATATATTTT. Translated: CASTPGISGNTIYF.

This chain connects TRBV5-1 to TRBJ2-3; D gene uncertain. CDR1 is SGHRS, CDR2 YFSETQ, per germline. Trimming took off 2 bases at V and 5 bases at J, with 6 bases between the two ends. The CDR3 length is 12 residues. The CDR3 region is CASSFEQDTQYF. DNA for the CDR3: TGCGCCAGCAGCTTCGAGCAAGATACGCAGTATTTT.

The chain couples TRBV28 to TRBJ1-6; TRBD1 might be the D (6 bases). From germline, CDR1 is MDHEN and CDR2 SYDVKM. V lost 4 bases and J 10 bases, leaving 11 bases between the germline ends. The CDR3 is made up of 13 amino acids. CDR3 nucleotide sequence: TGTGCCAGCAGTTCCATGGGGGCCTCACCCCTCCACTTT. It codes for CASSSMGASPLHF.

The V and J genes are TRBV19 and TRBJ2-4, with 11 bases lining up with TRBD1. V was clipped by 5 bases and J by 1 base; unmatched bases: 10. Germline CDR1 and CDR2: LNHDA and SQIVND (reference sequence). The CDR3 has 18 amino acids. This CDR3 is CASSYRTGGASAKNIQYF. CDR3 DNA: TGTGCCAGTAGTTATAGGACAGGGGGCGCCTCGGCCAAAAACATTCAGTACTTC.

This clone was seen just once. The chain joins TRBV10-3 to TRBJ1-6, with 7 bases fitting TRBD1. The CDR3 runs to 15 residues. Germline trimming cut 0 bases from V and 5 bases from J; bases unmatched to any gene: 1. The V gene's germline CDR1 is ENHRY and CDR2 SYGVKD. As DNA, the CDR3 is TGTGCCATCAGTGAGTCCAGGGGGAATAATTCACCCCTCCACTTT. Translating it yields CAISESRGNNSPLHF.

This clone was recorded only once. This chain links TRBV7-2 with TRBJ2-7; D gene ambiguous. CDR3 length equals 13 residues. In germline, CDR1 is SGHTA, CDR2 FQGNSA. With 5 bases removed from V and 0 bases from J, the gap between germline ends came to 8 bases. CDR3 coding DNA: TGTGCCAGCAGCAGGGCTAGCTCCTACGAGCAGTACTTC. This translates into CASSRASSYEQYF.

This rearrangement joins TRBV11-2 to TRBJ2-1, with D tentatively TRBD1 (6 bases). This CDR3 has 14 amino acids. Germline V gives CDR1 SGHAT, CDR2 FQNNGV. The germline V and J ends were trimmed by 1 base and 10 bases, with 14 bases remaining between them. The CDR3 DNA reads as TGTGCCAGCAGCTTAGTTGAAGGGGGTCCCGAGCAGTTCTTC. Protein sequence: CASSLVEGGPEQFF.

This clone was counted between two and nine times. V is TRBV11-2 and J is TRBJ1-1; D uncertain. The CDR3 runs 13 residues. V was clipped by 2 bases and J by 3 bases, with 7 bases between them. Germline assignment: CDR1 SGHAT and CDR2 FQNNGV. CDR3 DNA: TGTGCCAGCAGCTTATACGGGGACACTGAAGCTTTCTTT. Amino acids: CASSLYGDTEAFF.

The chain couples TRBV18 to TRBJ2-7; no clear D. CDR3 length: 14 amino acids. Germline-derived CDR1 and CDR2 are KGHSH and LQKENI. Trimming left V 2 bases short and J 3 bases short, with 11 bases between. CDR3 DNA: TGTGCCAGCTCACCAAGGTCGGAATACTACGAGCAGTACTTC. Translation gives CASSPRSEYYEQYF.

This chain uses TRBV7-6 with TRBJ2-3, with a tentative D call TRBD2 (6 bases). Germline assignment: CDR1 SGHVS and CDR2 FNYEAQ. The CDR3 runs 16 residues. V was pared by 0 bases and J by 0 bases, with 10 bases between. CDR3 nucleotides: TGTGCCAGCAGCTTAGCGGGGGGTCTCAGCACAGATACGCAGTATTTT. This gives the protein CASSLAGGLSTDTQYF. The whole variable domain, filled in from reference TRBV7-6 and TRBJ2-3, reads GAGVSQSPRYKVTKRGQDVALRCDPISGHVSLYWYRQALGQGPEFLTYFNYEAQQDKSGLPNDRFSAERPEGSISTLTIQRTEQRDSAMYRCASSLAGGLSTDTQYFGPGTRLTVL.

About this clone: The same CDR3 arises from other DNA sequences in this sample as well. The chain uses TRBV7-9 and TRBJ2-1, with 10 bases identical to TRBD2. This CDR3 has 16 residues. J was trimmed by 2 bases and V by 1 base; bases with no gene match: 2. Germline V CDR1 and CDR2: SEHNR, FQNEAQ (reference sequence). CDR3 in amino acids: CASSLGLAGAYNEQFF. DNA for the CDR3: TGTGCCAGCAGCTTAGGCCTAGCGGGGGCCTACAATGAGCAGTTCTTC.

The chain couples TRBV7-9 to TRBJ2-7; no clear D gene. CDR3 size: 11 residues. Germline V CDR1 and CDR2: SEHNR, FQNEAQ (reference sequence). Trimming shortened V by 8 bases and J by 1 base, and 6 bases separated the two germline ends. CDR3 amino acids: CASGLSYEQYF. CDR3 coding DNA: TGTGCCAGCGGGCTTTCCTACGAGCAGTACTTC.

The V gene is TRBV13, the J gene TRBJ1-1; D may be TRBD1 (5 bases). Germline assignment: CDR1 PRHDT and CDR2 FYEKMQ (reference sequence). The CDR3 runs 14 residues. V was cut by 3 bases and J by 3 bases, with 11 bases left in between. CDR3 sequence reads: CASSLDTGDTEAFF. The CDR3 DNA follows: TGTGCCAGCAGCTTGGACACGGGGGACACTGAAGCTTTCTTT.

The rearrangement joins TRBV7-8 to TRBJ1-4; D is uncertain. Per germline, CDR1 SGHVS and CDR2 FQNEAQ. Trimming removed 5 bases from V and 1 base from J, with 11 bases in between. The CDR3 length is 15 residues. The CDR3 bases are TGTGCCAGCAGCCGCCAGCCGGGAACTAATGAAAAACTGTTTTTT. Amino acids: CASSRQPGTNEKLFF. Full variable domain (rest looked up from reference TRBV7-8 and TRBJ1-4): GAGVSQSPRYKVAKRGQDVALRCDPISGHVSLFWYQQALGQGPEFLTYFQNEAQLDKSGLPSDRFFAERPEGSVSTLKIQRTQQEDSAVYLCASSRQPGTNEKLFFGSGTQLSVL.